This TCR beta chain is from a study of Ad26.COV2.S vaccination and SARS-CoV-2 variants. As for the study in general: Participant was drawn from the COV1001 Ad26.COV2.S trial arm. The vaccine Ad26.COV2.S was put into the muscle once, or twice with 56 days between.

Notes on this clone: Antigen specificity is unknown.

The treatment: 15 to 20 received Ad26.COV2.S at low or high dose, single or two shots; several received placebo; per-sample allocation not given. Day 63 following the first vaccine or placebo injection was when the samples were taken. Donation came from an adult in Boston who was aged 18-55 years. The CDR3 spans 14 residues. V gave up 6 bases and J gave up 6 bases; unmatched junction bases: 6. CDR1 and CDR2 (germline): KGHDR, SFDVKD. TCRdb's table, derived via immunoSEQ multiplex PCR, lists solely in-frame clones and lacks some. The sample holds roughly 300,000 clones, roughly nine tenths seen once. Study-wide results and caveats: Vaccine recipients surpassed placebo recipients in spike-specific TCR breadth.

The TCR was taken from a person aged 18-60 years who received the Ad26.COV2.S COVID-19 vaccine or a placebo. The chain is built from TRBV24-1 and TRBJ1-2, with TRBD1 matching 10 bases. Sample: peripheral blood, taken in a trial of Ad26.COV2.S vaccine versus placebo. Here the CDR3 reads CATSLDDRGHGYTF. In DNA form, the CDR3 reads TGTGCCACCAGTTTAGACGACAGGGGGCATGGCTACACCTTC.